This T cell receptor (beta chain) was recorded in a study of T-cell memory formation after mild COVID-19. Trimming at V came to 3 bases and at J to 4 bases, leaving 11 bases not matched to a gene. Per the germline V gene, CDR1 is SGHNT and CDR2 is YYREEE (reference sequence). There are 16 residues in the CDR3. This clonotype has more than one count but fewer than ten. TCRdb recomputed calls from the 5' RACE reads with MiXCR, one row per CDR3 protein. The table shows approximately 200,000 distinct CDR3 sequences, with under 20% occurring only once. Sequencing was performed on PBMCs or a T cell subset sorted from them (not recorded which). The chain joins TRBV5-4 to TRBJ1-1, with 8 nucleotides matching TRBD1. This TCR was sampled from an adult woman who had mild COVID-19 (a few samples of this study predate the infection). Cell type and time point are not known. The CDR3 DNA follows: TGTGCCAGCAGCTACAATCAGGGGGCGAGTGGCACTGAAGCTTTCTTT. It is translated as CASSYNQGASGTEAFF.